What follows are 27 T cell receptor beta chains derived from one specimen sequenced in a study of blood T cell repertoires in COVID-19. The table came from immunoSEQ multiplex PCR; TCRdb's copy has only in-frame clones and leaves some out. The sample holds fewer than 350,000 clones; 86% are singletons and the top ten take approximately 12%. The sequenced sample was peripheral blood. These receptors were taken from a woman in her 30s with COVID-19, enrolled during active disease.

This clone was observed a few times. The DNA of the CDR3 is TGTGCCAGCAGTGATGAAGGGACAGGGTACCATGGCTACACCTTC. Protein: CASSDEGTGYHGYTF. The J gene is TRBJ1-2, the V gene TRBV6-1; 9 nucleotides agree with TRBD1. The CDR3 runs to 15 residues. The V segment lost 3 bases and the J segment 6 bases; nucleotides outside the gene matches: 8. Germline V gene sequence: CDR1 MNHNS, CDR2 SASEGT.

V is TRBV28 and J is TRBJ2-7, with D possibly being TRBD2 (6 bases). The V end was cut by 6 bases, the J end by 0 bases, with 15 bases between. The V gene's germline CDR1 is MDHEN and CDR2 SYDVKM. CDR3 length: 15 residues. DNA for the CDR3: TGTGCCAGCAGGTCTAGCGTGCGCCTCTCCTACGAGCAGTACTTC. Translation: CASRSSVRLSYEQYF.

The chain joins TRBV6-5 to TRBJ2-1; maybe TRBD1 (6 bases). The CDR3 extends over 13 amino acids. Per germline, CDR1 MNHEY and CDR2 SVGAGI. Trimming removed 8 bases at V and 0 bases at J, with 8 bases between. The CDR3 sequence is CASGGSSYNEQFF. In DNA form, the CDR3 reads TGTGCCAGCGGGGGCAGCTCCTACAATGAGCAGTTCTTC.

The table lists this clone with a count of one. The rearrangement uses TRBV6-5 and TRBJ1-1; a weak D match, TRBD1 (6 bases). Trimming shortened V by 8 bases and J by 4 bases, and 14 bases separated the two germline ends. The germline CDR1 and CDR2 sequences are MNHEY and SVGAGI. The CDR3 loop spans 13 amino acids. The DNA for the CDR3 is TGTGCCAGCTGGGGGGGGCAGGCCACTGAAGCTTTCTTT. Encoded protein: CASWGGQATEAFF.

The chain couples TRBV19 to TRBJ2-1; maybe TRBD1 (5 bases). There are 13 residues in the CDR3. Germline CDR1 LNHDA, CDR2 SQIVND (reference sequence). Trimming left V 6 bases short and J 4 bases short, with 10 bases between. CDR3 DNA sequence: TGTGCCAGTAGCTCGACAGCTTACAATGAGCAGTTCTTC. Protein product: CASSSTAYNEQFF.

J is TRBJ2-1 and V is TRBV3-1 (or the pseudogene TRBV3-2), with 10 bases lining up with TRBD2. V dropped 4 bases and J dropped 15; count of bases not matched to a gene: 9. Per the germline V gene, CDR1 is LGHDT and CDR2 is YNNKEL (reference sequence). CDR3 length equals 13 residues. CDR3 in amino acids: CASSPTPTSGPFF. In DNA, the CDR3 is TGTGCCAGCAGCCCCACACCGACTAGCGGGCCGTTCTTC.

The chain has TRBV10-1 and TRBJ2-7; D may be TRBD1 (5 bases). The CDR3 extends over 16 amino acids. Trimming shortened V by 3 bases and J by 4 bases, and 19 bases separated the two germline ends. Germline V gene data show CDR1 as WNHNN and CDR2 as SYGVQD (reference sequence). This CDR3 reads CASSESLGHRIYEQYF. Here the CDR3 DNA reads TGCGCCAGCAGTGAAAGTTTAGGACACAGGATTTACGAGCAGTACTTC.

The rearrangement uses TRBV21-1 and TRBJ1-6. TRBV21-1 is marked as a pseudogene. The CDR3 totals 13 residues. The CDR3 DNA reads TGTGCCAGCAGCAAAGGAGCGAAACCACCCCTCCACTTT. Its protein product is CASSKGAKPPLHF.

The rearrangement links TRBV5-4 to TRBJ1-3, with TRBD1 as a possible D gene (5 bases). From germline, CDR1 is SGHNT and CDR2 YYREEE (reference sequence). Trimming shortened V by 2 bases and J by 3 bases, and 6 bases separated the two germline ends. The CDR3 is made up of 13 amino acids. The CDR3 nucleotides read TGTGCCAGCAGCTTTAGGGGTGGAAACACCATATATTTT. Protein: CASSFRGGNTIYF.

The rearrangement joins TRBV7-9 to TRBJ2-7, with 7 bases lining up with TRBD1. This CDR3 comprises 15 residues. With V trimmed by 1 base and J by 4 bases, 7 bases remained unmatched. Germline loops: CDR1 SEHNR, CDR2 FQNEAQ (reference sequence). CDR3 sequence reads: CASSLDVRGWYEQYF. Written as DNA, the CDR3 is TGTGCCAGCAGCTTAGACGTCAGGGGGTGGTACGAGCAGTACTTC.

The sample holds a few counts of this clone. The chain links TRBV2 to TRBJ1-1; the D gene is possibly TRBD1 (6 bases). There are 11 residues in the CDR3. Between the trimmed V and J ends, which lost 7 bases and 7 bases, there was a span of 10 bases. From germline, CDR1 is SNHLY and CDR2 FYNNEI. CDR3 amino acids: CASMGQNEAFF. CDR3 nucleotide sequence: TGTGCCAGCATGGGACAAAATGAAGCTTTCTTT.

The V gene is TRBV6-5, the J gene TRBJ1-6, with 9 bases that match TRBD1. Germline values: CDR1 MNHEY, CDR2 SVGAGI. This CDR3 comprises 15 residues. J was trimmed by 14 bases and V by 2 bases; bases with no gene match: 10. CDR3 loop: CASSYGGQGRLALHF. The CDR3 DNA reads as TGTGCCAGCAGTTACGGGGGACAGGGCCGGCTCGCCCTCCACTTT.

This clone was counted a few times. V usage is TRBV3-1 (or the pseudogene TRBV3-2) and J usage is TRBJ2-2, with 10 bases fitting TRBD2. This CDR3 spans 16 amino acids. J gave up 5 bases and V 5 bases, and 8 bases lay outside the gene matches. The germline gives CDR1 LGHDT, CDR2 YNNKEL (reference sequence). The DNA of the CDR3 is TGTGCCAGCAGCTCCTATTCACTAGCGGGGACCGGGGAGCTGTTTTTT. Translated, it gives CASSSYSLAGTGELFF.

The CDR3 protein is CASSLGTSGPLSYEQYF. The DNA of the CDR3 is TGCGCCAGCAGCTTGGGAACCAGCGGGCCCCTCTCCTACGAGCAGTACTTC. The chain carries TRBV5-1 and TRBJ2-7; TRBD2 might be the D (6 bases). Between the trimmed V and J ends, which lost 0 bases and 0 bases, there was a span of 16 bases. In germline, CDR1 is SGHRS, CDR2 YFSETQ. The CDR3 contains 17 residues.

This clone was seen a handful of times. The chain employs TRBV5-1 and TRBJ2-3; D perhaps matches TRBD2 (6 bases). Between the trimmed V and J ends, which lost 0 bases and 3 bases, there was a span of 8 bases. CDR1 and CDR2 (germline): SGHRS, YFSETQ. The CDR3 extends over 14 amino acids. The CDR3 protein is CASSLAGRTDTQYF. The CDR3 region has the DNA TGCGCCAGCAGCTTGGCCGGGAGAACAGATACGCAGTATTTT. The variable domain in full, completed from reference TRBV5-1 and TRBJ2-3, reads KAGVTQTPRYLIKTRGQQVTLSCSPISGHRSVSWYQQTPGQGLQFLFEYFSETQRNKGNFPGRFSGRQFSNSRSEMNVSTLELGDSALYLCASSLAGRTDTQYFGPGTRLTVL.

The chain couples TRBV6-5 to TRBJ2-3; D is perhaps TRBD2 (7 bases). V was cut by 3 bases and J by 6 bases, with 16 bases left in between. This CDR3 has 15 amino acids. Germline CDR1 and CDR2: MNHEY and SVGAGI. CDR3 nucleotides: TGTGCCAGCAGTTATAGCCGGGGGGCAGGGGATACGCAGTATTTT. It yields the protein CASSYSRGAGDTQYF.

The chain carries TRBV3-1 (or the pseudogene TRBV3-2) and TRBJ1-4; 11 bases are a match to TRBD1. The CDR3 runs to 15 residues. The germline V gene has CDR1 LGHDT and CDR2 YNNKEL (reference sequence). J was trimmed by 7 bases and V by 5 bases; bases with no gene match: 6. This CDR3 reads CASSFSGTGGEKLFF. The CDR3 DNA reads TGTGCCAGCAGCTTCTCCGGGACAGGGGGTGAAAAACTGTTTTTT.

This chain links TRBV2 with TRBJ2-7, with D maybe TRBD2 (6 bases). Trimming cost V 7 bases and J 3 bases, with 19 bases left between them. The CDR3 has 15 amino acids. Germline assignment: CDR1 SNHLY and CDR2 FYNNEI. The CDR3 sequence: CASTPGRLGGYEQYF. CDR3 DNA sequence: TGTGCCAGCACCCCAGGGAGGCTAGGCGGCTACGAGCAGTACTTC.

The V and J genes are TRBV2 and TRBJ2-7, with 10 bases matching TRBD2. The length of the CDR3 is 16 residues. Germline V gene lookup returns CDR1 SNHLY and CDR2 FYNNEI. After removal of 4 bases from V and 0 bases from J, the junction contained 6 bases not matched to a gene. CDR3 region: CASSGAGGQSSYEQYF. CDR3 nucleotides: TGTGCCAGCAGTGGAGCGGGGGGGCAGAGCTCCTACGAGCAGTACTTC.

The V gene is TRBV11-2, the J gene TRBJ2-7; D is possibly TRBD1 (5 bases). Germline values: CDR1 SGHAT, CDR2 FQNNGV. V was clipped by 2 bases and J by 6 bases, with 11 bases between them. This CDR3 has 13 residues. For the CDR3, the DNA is TGTGCCAGCAGCTTATTCAGGGTGGGCGAGCAGTACTTC. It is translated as CASSLFRVGEQYF.

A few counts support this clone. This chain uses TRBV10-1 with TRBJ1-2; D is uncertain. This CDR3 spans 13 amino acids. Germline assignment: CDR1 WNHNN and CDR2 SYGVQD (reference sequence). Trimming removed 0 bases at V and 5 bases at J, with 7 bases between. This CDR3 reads CASSESRIYGYTF. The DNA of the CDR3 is TGCGCCAGCAGTGAGTCGCGGATTTATGGCTACACCTTC.

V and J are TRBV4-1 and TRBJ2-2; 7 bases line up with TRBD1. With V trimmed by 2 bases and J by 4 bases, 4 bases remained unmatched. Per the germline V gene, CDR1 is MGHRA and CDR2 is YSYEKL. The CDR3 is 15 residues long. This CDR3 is CASSQKRTGTGELFF. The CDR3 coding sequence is TGCGCCAGCAGCCAAAAACGGACAGGCACCGGGGAGCTGTTTTTT.

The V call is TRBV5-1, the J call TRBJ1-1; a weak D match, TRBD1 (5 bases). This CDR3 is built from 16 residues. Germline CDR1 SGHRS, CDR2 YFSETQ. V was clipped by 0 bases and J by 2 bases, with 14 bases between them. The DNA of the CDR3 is TGCGCCAGCAGCTTGGCCTTTGGGGGAGGAAACACTGAAGCTTTCTTT. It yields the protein CASSLAFGGGNTEAFF.

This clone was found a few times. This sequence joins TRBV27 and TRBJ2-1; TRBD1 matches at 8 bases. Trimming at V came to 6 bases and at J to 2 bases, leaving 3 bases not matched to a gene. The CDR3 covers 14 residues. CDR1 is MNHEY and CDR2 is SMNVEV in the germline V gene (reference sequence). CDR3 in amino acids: CASSGTGPYNEQFF. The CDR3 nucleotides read TGTGCCAGCAGCGGGACAGGCCCCTACAATGAGCAGTTCTTC.

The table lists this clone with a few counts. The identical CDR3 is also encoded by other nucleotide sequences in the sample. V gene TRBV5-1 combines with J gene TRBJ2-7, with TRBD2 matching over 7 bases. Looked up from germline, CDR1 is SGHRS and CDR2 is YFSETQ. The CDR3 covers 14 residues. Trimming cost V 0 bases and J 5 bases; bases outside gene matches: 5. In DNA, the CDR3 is TGCGCCAGCAGCTTGGGGACGGGGGGAAACGAGCAGTACTTC. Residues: CASSLGTGGNEQYF.

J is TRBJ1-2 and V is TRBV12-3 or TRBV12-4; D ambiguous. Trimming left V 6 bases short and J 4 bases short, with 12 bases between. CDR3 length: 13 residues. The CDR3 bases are TGTGCCAGCAGCCCCATGCGCCGCTATGGCTACACCTTC. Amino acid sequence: CASSPMRRYGYTF.

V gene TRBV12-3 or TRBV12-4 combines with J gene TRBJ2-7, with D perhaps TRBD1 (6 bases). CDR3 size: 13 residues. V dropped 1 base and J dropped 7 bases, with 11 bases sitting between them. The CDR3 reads CASSLEPGTEQYF. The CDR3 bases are TGTGCCAGCAGTTTAGAACCAGGGACAGAGCAGTACTTC.